The entry below describes one T cell receptor (beta chain). In its sample, this clone was seen once. The antigen it recognizes is unknown. No base-level quality is on record; no much larger clone is a single base apart. Because repertoires were sampled repeatedly during chemoradiotherapy, clonal expansion in the tumor microenvironment could be followed. This entry is derived from a study of chemoradiotherapy in HPV16-positive cancers (dated by TCRdb to between 2020 and 2023). Regarding the study in general: Using functional T-cell assays on cells from two HPV16-positive patients, the researchers defined candidate HPV-specific T-cell clones and common TCR motifs. The candidate HPV-specific TCRs and motifs were then tracked in TCR repertoires from over 85 patients with HPV-related cancers. The study asked whether T-cell immunity against the HPV oncoproteins E6 and E7 changes during chemoradiotherapy and whether it affects survival.

Libraries came from the immunoSEQ multiplex PCR assay. TCRdb stores this immuneACCESS table with in-frame sequences only. Part of the clones is absent; in the studies checked, under half of the shortfall reflects unresolved V genes, and no reason is known for the rest. Recorded for this sample are about 8,600 clones; around 90% of them occurred a single time. Of the sample, 3.5% is held by the ten largest clones. Beyond this particular receptor, the publication reports: The functional definition of HPV-specific T cells was derived from only a couple of HPV16-positive patients, and the survival association was reported for HPV16-positive patients. Expansion of candidate HPV-specific clones and E7-related TCR motifs was observed in the tumor microenvironment during treatment, whereas no such expansion was observed for non-HPV-specific T cells. Improved recurrence-free survival in HPV16-positive patients was associated with expansion of HPV-responsive T cells during chemoradiotherapy.

Spanning cysteine to phenylalanine, the CDR3 consists of 15 amino acids. Just the 45-base CDR3 DNA is kept, in frame starting at base 1. The germline V gene (reference sequence) gives CDR1 as LNHDA and CDR2 as SQIVND. The germline V end is reduced by 5 bases and the J end by 0 bases; junction bases left unmatched: 4. This clonotype originated in a human donor with HPV-associated anogenital cancer. The rearrangement combines TRBV19 with TRBJ1-5; TRBD1 aligns with 7 central bases. The material was blood, obtained from a patient who underwent chemoradiotherapy. The DNA sequence is given as TGTGCCAGTAGTCTCCGGGACAGTAGCAATCAGCCCCAGCATTTT. The resulting protein is CASSLRDSSNQPQHF. Beyond the CDR3, the reference TRBV19 and TRBJ1-5 genes provide the residues; the full variable domain reads: DGGITQSPKYLFRKEGQNVTLSCEQNLNHDAMYWYRQDPGQGLRLIYYSQIVNDFQKGDIAEGYSVSREKKESFPLTVTSAQKNPTAFYLCASSLRDSSNQPQHFGDGTRLSIL.